Following are 10 T cell receptor beta chains from one sample sequenced in a study of blood T cell repertoires in COVID-19. Profiled with immunoSEQ multiplex PCR; TCRdb holds only in-frame clones, not every one. This repertoire shows 110,000 or so clones, over 80% found once; its top ten account for around 4.5%. Sequences were obtained from peripheral blood. These receptors originate from a woman between 45 and 60 years old with acute or convalescent COVID-19.

The rearrangement joins TRBV19 to TRBJ1-3; possibly TRBD1 for D (5 bases). This CDR3 is 15 amino acids long. Germline lookup yields CDR1 LNHDA and CDR2 SQIVND (reference sequence). Trimming cost V 4 bases and J 2 bases, with 12 bases left between them. Written as DNA, the CDR3 is TGTGCCAGTAGTAGAGCATTGGGGCCTGGAAACACCATATATTTT. Its protein product is CASSRALGPGNTIYF.

In DNA, the CDR3 is TGTGCCAGCGCTGACAGGCCGCGTCAAGCTTTCTTT. It codes for CASADRPRQAFF. V and J are TRBV12-3 or TRBV12-4 and TRBJ1-1; tentative D call: TRBD1 (6 bases). CDR3 length equals 12 residues. V lost 8 bases, J lost 9 bases, and 16 bases lay in between.

V is TRBV15 and J is TRBJ1-3, with D possibly TRBD1 on 6 matching bases. The CDR3 is made up of 16 amino acids. Germline CDR1 and CDR2: LNHNV and YYDKDF (reference sequence). The V end lost 3 bases, the J end lost 3 bases, and 15 bases lay between the germline ends. In DNA form, the CDR3 reads TGTGCCACCAGCAGGGTATACAGGGAGTATGGAAACACCATATATTTT. Protein product: CATSRVYREYGNTIYF. The full variable domain, with the rest looked up from reference TRBV15 and TRBJ1-3, is DAMVIQNPRYQVTQFGKPVTLSCSQTLNHNVMYWYQQKSSQAPKLLFHYYDKDFNNEADTPDNFQSRRPNTSFCFLDIRSPGLGDTAMYLCATSRVYREYGNTIYFGEGSWLTVV.

CDR3 in DNA: TGTGCCAGCAGCTTCGGCGGGGGGGCAACAAGGGCCGGGGAGCTGTTTTTT. Translation gives CASSFGGGATRAGELFF. This chain joins TRBV7-9 and TRBJ2-2; 9 nucleotides agree with TRBD2. This CDR3 contains 17 residues. V gave up 3 bases and J gave up 6 bases; unmatched junction bases: 11. CDR1 SEHNR and CDR2 FQNEAQ come from the germline V gene (reference sequence).

This clone has just one count. The chain couples TRBV10-3 to TRBJ1-1; D is uncertain. Between the trimmed V and J ends, which lost 6 bases and 1 base, there was a span of 9 bases. Germline-derived CDR1 and CDR2 are ENHRY and SYGVKD. The CDR3 has 13 amino acids. CDR3 nucleotides: TGTGCCATCAGCACCGGGGAGAACACTGAAGCTTTCTTT. This gives the protein CAISTGENTEAFF.

This chain uses TRBV10-3 with TRBJ1-2; 7 bases are a match to TRBD1. V shed 0 bases and J 6 bases; nucleotides not matched to a gene: 1. Germline CDR1 reads ENHRY; CDR2 reads SYGVKD. The CDR3 length is 13 residues. CDR3 residues: CAISESTGNGYTF. The CDR3 nucleotides read TGTGCCATCAGTGAGTCGACAGGGAATGGCTACACCTTC.

This sequence joins TRBV4-1 and TRBJ1-6; unclear D gene. The CDR3 is made up of 14 amino acids. Germline assignment: CDR1 MGHRA and CDR2 YSYEKL. The V gene lost 0 bases and the J gene lost 5 bases, with 5 bases spanning the gap. This CDR3 reads CASSQDPDNSPLHF. The CDR3 nucleotides read TGCGCCAGCAGCCAAGACCCCGATAATTCACCCCTCCACTTT.

This clone has only a few counts. V usage is TRBV2 and J usage is TRBJ1-4; no clear D. Germline lookup yields CDR1 SNHLY and CDR2 FYNNEI. Trimming took off 6 bases at V and 3 bases at J, with 5 bases between the two ends. This CDR3 has 12 residues. CDR3 amino acids: CASRTSNEKLFF. The CDR3 region has the DNA TGTGCCAGCAGGACATCTAATGAAAAACTGTTTTTT.

The chain links TRBV29-1 to TRBJ1-2; a weak D match, TRBD1 (6 bases). Germline values: CDR1 SQVTM, CDR2 ANQGSEA. The CDR3 is 14 residues long. V was pared by 2 bases and J by 4 bases, with 14 bases between. As DNA, the CDR3 is TGCAGCGTTGAAACCGGGACACCCATCTATGGCTACACCTTC. Residues: CSVETGTPIYGYTF.

The genes are TRBV19 and TRBJ2-5; D not resolved. Deletions cut 5 bases from V and 3 bases from J, with 10 bases between. This CDR3 is 13 amino acids long. Germline V gene lookup returns CDR1 LNHDA and CDR2 SQIVND (reference sequence). The CDR3 DNA follows: TGTGCCAGTAGTTTAGGGTCGGAAGAGACCCAGTACTTC. Its translation: CASSLGSEETQYF.